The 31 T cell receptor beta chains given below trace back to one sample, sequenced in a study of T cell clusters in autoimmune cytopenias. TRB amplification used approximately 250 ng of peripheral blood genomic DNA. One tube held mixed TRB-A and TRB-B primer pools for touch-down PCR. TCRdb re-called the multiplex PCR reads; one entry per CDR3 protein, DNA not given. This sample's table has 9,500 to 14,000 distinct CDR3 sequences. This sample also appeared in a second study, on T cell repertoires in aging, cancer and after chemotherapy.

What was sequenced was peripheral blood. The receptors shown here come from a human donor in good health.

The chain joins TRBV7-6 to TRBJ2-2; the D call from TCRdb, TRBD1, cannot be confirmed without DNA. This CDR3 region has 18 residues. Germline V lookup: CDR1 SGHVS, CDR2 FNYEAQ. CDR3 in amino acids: CASSLRLDRFANTGELFF.

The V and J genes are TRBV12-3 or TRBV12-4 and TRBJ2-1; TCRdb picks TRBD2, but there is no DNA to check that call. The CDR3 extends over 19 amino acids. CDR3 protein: CASSIPPRLAGDSYNEQFF.

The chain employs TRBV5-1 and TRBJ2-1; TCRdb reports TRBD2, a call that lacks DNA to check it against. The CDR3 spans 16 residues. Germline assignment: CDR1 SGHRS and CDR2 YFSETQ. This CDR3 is CASSLQWRGRYNEQFF.

The CDR3 protein is CASSRSIGGAEDTQYF. The V call is TRBV7-2, the J call TRBJ2-3; checking the TCRdb D call of TRBD1 is not possible without DNA. The CDR3 is 16 amino acids. Germline CDR1 is SGHTA and CDR2 is FQGNSA.

CDR3 in amino acids: CASSVSTDQMRKLFF. The chain couples TRBV6-6 to TRBJ1-4. This CDR3 region has 15 residues. Germline assignment: CDR1 MNHNY and CDR2 SVGAGI (reference sequence).

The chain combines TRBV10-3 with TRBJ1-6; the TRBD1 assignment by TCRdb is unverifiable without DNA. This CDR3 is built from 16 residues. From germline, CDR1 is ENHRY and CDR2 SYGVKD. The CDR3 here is CAISESNSDSFSPLHF.

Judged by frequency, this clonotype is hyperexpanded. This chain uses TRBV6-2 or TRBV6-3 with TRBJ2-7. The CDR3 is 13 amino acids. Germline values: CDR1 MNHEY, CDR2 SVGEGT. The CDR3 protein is CASSYLTLYEQYF.

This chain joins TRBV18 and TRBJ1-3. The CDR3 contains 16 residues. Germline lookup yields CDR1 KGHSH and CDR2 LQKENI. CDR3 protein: CASSPRVTSSGNTIYF.

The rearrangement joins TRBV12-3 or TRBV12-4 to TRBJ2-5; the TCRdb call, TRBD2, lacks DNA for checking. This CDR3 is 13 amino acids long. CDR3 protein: CASSRDLKETQYF.

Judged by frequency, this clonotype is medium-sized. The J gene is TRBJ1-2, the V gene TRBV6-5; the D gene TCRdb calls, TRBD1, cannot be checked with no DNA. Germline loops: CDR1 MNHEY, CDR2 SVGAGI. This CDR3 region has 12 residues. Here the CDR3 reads CASSPSNYGYTF.

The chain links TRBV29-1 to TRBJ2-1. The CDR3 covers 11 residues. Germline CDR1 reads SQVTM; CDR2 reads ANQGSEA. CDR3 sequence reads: CSVTGYGEQFF.

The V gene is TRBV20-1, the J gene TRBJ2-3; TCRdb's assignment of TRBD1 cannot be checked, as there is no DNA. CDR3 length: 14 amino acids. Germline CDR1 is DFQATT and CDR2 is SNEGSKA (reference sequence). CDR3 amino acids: CASRRAGATDTQYF.

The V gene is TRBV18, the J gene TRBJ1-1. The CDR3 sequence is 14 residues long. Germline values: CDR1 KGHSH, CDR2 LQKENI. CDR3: CASSPRGGGTEAFF.

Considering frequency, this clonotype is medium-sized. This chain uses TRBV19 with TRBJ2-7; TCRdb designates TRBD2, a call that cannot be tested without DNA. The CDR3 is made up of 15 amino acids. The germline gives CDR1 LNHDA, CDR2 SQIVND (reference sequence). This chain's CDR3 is CASSISPTSVYEQYF.

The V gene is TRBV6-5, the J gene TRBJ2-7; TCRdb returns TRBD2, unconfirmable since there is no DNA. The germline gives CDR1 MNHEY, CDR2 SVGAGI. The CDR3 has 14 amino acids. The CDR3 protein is CASSEGGLAYEQYF.

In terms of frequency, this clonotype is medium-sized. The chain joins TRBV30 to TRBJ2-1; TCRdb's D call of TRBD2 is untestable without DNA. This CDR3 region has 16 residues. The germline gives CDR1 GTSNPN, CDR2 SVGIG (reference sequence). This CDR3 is CAWSRLAGRIDNEQFF.

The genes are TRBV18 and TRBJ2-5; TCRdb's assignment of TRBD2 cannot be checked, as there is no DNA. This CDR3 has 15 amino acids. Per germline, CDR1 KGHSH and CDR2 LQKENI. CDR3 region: CASSPLAGATETQYF.

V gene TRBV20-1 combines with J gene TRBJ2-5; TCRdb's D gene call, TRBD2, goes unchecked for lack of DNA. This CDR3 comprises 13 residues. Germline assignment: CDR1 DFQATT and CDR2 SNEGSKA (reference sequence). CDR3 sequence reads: CSALLAGGKTQYF.

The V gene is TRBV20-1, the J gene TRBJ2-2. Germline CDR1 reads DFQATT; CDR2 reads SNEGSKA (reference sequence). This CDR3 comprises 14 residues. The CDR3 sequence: CSARAGPNTGELFF.

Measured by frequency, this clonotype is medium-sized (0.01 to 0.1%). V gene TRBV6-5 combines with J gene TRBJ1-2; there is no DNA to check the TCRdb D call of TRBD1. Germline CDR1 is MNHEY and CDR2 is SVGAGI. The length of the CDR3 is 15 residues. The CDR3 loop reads CASSLRGTGQHGYTF.

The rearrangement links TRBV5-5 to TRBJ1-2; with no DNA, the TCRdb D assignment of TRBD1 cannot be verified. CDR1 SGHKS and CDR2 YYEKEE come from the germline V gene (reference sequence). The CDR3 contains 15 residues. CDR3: CASSLAGGLPYGYTF. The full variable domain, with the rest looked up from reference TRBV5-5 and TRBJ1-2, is DAGVTQSPTHLIKTRGQQVTLRCSPISGHKSVSWYQQVLGQGPQFIFQYYEKEERGRGNFPDRFSARQFPNYSSELNVNALLLGDSALYLCASSLAGGLPYGYTFGSGTRLTVV.

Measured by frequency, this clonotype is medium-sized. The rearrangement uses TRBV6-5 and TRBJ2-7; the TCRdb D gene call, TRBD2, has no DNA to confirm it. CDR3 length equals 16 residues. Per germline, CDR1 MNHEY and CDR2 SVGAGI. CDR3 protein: CASSYGLAGGTEGQYF.

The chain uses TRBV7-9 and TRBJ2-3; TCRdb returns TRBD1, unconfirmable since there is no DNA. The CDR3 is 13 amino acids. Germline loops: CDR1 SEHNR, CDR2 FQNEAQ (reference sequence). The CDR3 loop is CASSPPPGDTQYF.

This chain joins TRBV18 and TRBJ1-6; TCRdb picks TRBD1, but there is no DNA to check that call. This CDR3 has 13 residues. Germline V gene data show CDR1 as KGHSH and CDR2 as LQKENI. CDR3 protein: CASSPAGDSPLHF.

The chain's CDR3 is CASSQGANYGYTF. The gene calls are TRBV4-2 and TRBJ1-2. The germline V gene encodes CDR1 LGHNA and CDR2 YNFKEQ. The CDR3 is made up of 13 amino acids.

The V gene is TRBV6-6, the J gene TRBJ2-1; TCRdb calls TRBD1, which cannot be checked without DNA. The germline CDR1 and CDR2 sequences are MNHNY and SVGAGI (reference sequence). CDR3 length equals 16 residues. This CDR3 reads CASSRRDRGRENEQFF.

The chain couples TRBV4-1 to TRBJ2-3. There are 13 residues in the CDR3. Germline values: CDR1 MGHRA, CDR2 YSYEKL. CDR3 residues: CASSQAVPDTQYF.

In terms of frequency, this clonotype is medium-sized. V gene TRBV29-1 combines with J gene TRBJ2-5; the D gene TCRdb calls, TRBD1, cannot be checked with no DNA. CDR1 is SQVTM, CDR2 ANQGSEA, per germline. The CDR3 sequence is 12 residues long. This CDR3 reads CSFSYEGQTQYF.

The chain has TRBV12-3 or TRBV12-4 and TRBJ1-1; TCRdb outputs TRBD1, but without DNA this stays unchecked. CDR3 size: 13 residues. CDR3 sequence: CASLGGGSTEAFF.

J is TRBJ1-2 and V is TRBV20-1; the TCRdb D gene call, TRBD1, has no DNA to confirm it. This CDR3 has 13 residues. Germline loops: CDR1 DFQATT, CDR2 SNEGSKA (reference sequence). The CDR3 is CSARDQWGGGYTF.

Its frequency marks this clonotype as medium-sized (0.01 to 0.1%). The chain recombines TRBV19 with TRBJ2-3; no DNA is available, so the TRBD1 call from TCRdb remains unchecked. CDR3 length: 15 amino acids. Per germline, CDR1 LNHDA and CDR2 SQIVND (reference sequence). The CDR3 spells CASSLRGNVPDTQYF.